This TCR beta chain was recorded in a study of blood T cell repertoires in COVID-19. Overall study context: Nucleic acid was either cDNA or gDNA, and it came from T cells, B-cell-depleted T cells, or PBMCs.

CDR1 and CDR2 (germline): SEHNR, FQNEAQ (reference sequence). Between the trimmed V and J ends, which lost 5 bases and 3 bases, there was a span of 11 bases. CDR3 length: 14 residues. Generated by immunoSEQ multiplex PCR, the TCRdb table keeps only in-frame clones and is missing some. The table lists approximately 200,000 clones, around 91% of them singletons. This TCR came from a young woman in a cohort exposed to, infected with or recovered from COVID-19 (not recorded which). The source material was PBMCs or T cells enriched from blood (not recorded which). The genes are TRBV7-9 and TRBJ1-3; D possibly corresponds to TRBD1 (5 bases). In DNA form, the CDR3 reads TGTGCCAGCAGCCTCTCCAGGGTTGGAAACACCATATATTTT. Its translation is CASSLSRVGNTIYF.